These T cell receptor beta chains were read from a single sample in a study of neoadjuvant nivolumab and ipilimumab in lung cancer. Here immunoSEQ multiplex PCR was the method, and the copy in TCRdb shows in-frame clones only, minus some. The table records some 10,000 clones, roughly 77% of them present only once. Here the sequenced sample was tumor tissue, taken after neoadjuvant nivolumab, alone or with ipilimumab, at or shortly before surgery. These receptors originate from an adult with non-small cell lung cancer. Each CDR3 is given with its conserved first and last residue. Each record gives: J gene, D gene, clone size, V gene, CDR3 protein, CDR3 DNA. The D gene is left open where the match is weak. Some rows mark clone size as missing; the rest say once, few, many or name a class of expanded clone.

j_gene: TRBJ2-7; d_gene: .; abundance: .; v_gene: TRBV4-2; CDR3aa: CASSQDARNYEQYF; CDR3nt: TGTGCCAGCAGCCAAGATGCCAGAAACTACGAGCAGTACTTC
j_gene: TRBJ2-7; d_gene: TRBD2; abundance: .; v_gene: TRBV9; CDR3aa: CASSVDAGGPLSYEQYF; CDR3nt: TGTGCCAGCAGCGTAGATGCGGGAGGGCCTTTATCCTACGAGCAGTACTTC
j_gene: TRBJ2-3; d_gene: .; abundance: .; v_gene: TRBV5-1; CDR3aa: CASSLNGEDTQYF; CDR3nt: TGCGCCAGCAGCTTAAATGGTGAGGATACGCAGTATTTT
j_gene: TRBJ1-2; d_gene: .; abundance: .; v_gene: TRBV28; CDR3aa: CASSWYRVYGYTF; CDR3nt: TGTGCCAGCAGTTGGTACAGGGTCTATGGCTACACCTTC
j_gene: TRBJ2-7; d_gene: .; abundance: .; v_gene: TRBV7-2; CDR3aa: CASSLEAGPYEQYF; CDR3nt: TGTGCCAGCAGCTTGGAGGCGGGACCCTACGAGCAGTACTTC
j_gene: TRBJ2-7; d_gene: TRBD2; abundance: few; v_gene: TRBV5-6; CDR3aa: CASSAGTSLYEQYF; CDR3nt: TGTGCCAGCAGCGCCGGGACTAGCCTTTACGAGCAGTACTTC
j_gene: TRBJ1-5; d_gene: .; abundance: few; v_gene: TRBV19; CDR3aa: CASSWDSLSNQPQHF; CDR3nt: TGTGCCAGTAGTTGGGACTCCCTTAGCAATCAGCCCCAGCATTTT
j_gene: TRBJ1-2; d_gene: TRBD1; abundance: .; v_gene: TRBV7-2; CDR3aa: CASSPGQDANYGYTF; CDR3nt: TGTGCCAGCAGCCCCGGACAGGATGCTAACTATGGCTACACCTTC
j_gene: TRBJ2-2; d_gene: .; abundance: few; v_gene: TRBV27; CDR3aa: CASSPGDTTGELFF; CDR3nt: TGTGCCAGCAGCCCAGGGGATACGACCGGGGAGCTGTTTTTT
j_gene: TRBJ2-2; d_gene: TRBD1; abundance: .; v_gene: TRBV7-2; CDR3aa: CASSLYPGGNTGELFF; CDR3nt: TGTGCCAGCAGCTTATATCCAGGGGGGAACACCGGGGAGCTGTTTTTT
j_gene: TRBJ2-7; d_gene: .; abundance: few; v_gene: TRBV7-2; CDR3aa: CASSWSSSEQYF; CDR3nt: TGTGCCAGCAGTTGGTCCTCCTCCGAGCAGTACTTC
j_gene: TRBJ2-1; d_gene: TRBD2; abundance: once; v_gene: TRBV14; CDR3aa: CASSQEFFSSGGHNEQFF; CDR3nt: TGTGCCAGCAGCCAAGAGTTCTTCTCTAGCGGGGGACACAATGAGCAGTTCTTC
j_gene: TRBJ1-2; d_gene: .; abundance: .; v_gene: TRBV27; CDR3aa: CASRPDWADGYTF; CDR3nt: TGTGCCAGCAGACCGGACTGGGCAGATGGCTACACCTTC
j_gene: TRBJ2-7; d_gene: .; abundance: .; v_gene: TRBV6-1; CDR3aa: CASSEDSRTYEQYF; CDR3nt: TGTGCCAGCAGTGAAGATTCTAGAACCTACGAGCAGTACTTC
j_gene: TRBJ1-2; d_gene: .; abundance: .; v_gene: TRBV9; CDR3aa: CASSVAPNFGSYGYTF; CDR3nt: TGTGCCAGCAGCGTAGCTCCTAATTTCGGTTCCTATGGCTACACCTTC
j_gene: TRBJ2-1; d_gene: .; abundance: .; v_gene: TRBV5-4; CDR3aa: CASSLGGPRRGTAEQFF; CDR3nt: TGTGCCAGCAGCTTGGGAGGGCCTCGTCGAGGGACCGCCGAGCAGTTCTTC
j_gene: TRBJ1-2; d_gene: .; abundance: .; v_gene: TRBV7-8; CDR3aa: CASSLRGFLGYTF; CDR3nt: TGTGCCAGCAGCTTACGAGGGTTTCTTGGCTACACCTTC
j_gene: TRBJ1-2; d_gene: .; abundance: .; v_gene: TRBV28; CDR3aa: CASSSGGGDGYTF; CDR3nt: TGTGCCAGCAGTTCGGGAGGGGGGGACGGCTACACCTTC
j_gene: TRBJ2-3; d_gene: .; abundance: once; v_gene: TRBV6-5; CDR3aa: CASSKQGHTDTQYF; CDR3nt: TGTGCCAGCAGCAAACAGGGCCACACAGATACGCAGTATTTT
j_gene: TRBJ2-1; d_gene: .; abundance: .; v_gene: TRBV6-5; CDR3aa: CASRVGSLSPFDQFF; CDR3nt: TGTGCCAGCAGGGTGGGATCGTTGTCCCCCTTTGATCAGTTCTTC
j_gene: TRBJ2-2; d_gene: .; abundance: .; v_gene: TRBV6-4; CDR3aa: CASSSVPDTGELFF; CDR3nt: TGTGCCAGCAGTTCGGTGCCCGACACCGGGGAGCTGTTTTTT
j_gene: TRBJ2-7; d_gene: TRBD2; abundance: .; v_gene: TRBV6-5; CDR3aa: CASSLDGRALEQYF; CDR3nt: TGTGCCAGCAGTTTAGACGGGAGGGCCCTGGAGCAGTACTTC
j_gene: TRBJ2-3; d_gene: TRBD2; abundance: .; v_gene: TRBV18; CDR3aa: CASSGASGSPTDTQYF; CDR3nt: TGTGCCAGCTCAGGGGCTAGCGGGAGTCCCACAGATACGCAGTATTTT
j_gene: TRBJ2-7; d_gene: TRBD2; abundance: .; v_gene: TRBV7-2; CDR3aa: CASSSRTSGSERNEQYF; CDR3nt: TGTGCCAGCAGCTCCCGGACTAGCGGGAGTGAGCGGAACGAGCAGTACTTC
j_gene: TRBJ2-5; d_gene: .; abundance: .; v_gene: TRBV18; CDR3aa: CASSTSPGTAETQYF; CDR3nt: TGTGCCAGCTCAACGAGCCCCGGGACTGCTGAGACCCAGTACTTC